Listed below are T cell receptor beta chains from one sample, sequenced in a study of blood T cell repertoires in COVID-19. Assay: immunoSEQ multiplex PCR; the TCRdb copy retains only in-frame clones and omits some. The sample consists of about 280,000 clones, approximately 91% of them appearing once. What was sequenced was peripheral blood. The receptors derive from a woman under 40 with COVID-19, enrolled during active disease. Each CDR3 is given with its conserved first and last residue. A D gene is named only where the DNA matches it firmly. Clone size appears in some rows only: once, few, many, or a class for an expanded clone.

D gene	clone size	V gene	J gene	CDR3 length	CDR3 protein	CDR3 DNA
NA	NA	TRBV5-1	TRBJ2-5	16	CASSLARVAAQETQYF	TGCGCCAGCAGCTTGGCCCGTGTAGCAGCGCAAGAGACCCAGTACTTC
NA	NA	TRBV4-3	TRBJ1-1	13	CASSHRGAAEAFF	TGCGCCAGCAGCCACCGTGGGGCGGCCGAAGCTTTCTTT
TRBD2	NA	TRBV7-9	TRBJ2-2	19	CASSRQRAGGPSNTGELFF	TGTGCCAGCAGCCGCCAGCGTGCGGGGGGCCCGTCGAACACCGGGGAGCTGTTTTTT
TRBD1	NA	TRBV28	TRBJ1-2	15	CASSLGQGGSYGYTF	TGTGCCAGCAGTTTAGGACAGGGAGGTAGCTATGGCTACACCTTC
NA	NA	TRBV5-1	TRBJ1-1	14	CASSLAAVGTEAFF	TGCGCCAGCAGCTTGGCTGCGGTAGGCACTGAAGCTTTCTTT
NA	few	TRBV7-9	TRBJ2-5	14	CASSLDRVRETQYF	TGTGCCAGCAGCTTAGACAGGGTCCGAGAGACCCAGTACTTC
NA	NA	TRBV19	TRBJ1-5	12	CASSMLGQPQHF	TGTGCCAGTAGTATGCTCGGTCAGCCCCAGCATTTT
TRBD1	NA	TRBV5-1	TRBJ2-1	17	CASSPWDRATYVNEQFF	TGCGCCAGCAGCCCCTGGGACAGGGCAACCTATGTCAATGAGCAGTTCTTC
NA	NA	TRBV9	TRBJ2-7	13	CASSATGWGEQYF	TGTGCCAGCAGCGCGACAGGATGGGGTGAGCAGTACTTC
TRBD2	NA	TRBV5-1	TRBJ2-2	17	CASSPEATSAYTGELFF	TGCGCCAGCAGCCCGGAGGCGACTAGCGCTTACACCGGGGAGCTGTTTTTT
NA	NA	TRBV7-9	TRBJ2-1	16	CASSLDILVSDNEQFF	TGTGCCAGCAGCTTAGATATCCTAGTGTCCGACAATGAGCAGTTCTTC
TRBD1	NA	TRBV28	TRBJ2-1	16	CASSTPGTGTYNEQFF	TGTGCCAGCAGTACCCCCGGGACAGGGACCTACAATGAGCAGTTCTTC
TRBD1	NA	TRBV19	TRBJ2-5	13	CASSKTGDETQYF	TGTGCCAGTAGTAAGACAGGGGACGAGACCCAGTACTTC
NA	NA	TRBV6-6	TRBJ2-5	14	CASSYQGRGETQYF	TGTGCCAGCTCCTACCAGGGCAGGGGTGAGACCCAGTACTTC
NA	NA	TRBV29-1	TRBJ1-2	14	CSVHNGGASAGYTF	TGCAGCGTCCATAATGGGGGGGCCTCGGCTGGCTACACCTTC
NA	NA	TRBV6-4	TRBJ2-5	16	CASTRACRVYQETQYF	TGTGCCAGCACTCGGGCGTGCAGGGTGTACCAAGAGACCCAGTACTTC
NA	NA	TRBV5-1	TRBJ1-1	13	CASSLGDREEAFF	TGCGCCAGCAGCTTGGGTGACAGAGAAGAAGCTTTCTTT
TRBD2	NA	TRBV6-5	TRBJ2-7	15	CATNSLAGEVYEQYF	TGTGCCACTAATTCCCTGGCGGGGGAAGTTTACGAGCAGTACTTC
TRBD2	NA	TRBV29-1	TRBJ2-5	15	CSVKGTSAYQETQYF	TGCAGCGTTAAGGGGACTAGCGCGTACCAAGAGACCCAGTACTTC
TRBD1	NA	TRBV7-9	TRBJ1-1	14	CASSLDRDGTEAFF	TGTGCCAGCAGCCTCGACAGGGATGGTACTGAAGCTTTCTTT
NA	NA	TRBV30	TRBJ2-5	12	CAWEDSEETQYF	TGTGCCTGGGAGGACAGCGAGGAGACCCAGTACTTC
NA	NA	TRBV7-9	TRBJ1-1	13	CASSLNRETEAFF	TGTGCCAGCAGCCTAAACAGGGAAACTGAAGCTTTCTTT
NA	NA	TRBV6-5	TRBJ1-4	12	CASRDEVEKLFF	TGTGCCAGCAGAGACGAGGTCGAAAAACTGTTTTTT
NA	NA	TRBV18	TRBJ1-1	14	CASSPLQGDTEAFF	TGTGCCAGCTCACCCCTACAGGGAGACACTGAAGCTTTCTTT
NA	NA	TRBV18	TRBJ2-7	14	CASSPDRESYEQYF	TGTGCCAGCTCACCAGACAGAGAAAGCTACGAGCAGTACTTC
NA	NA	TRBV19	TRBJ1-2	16	CASSTRTGTTGYGYTF	TGTGCCAGTAGTACCCGAACCGGGACAACCGGTTATGGCTACACCTTC
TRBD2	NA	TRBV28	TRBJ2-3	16	CASSRLAEPGADTQYF	TGTGCCAGCAGTCGTCTAGCGGAGCCGGGGGCAGATACGCAGTATTTT
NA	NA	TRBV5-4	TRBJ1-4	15	CASSKGQDYNEKLFF	TGTGCCAGCAGCAAGGGGCAGGATTATAATGAAAAACTGTTTTTT
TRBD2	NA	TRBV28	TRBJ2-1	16	CASSSHGAGVDNEQFF	TGTGCCAGCAGTTCCCATGGGGCGGGAGTTGACAATGAGCAGTTCTTC
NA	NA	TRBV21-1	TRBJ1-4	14	CASSREGTGEKLFF	TGTGCCAGCAGCAGGGAGGGGACTGGTGAAAAACTGTTTTTT
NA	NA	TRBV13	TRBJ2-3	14	CASSLDRSTDTQYF	TGTGCCAGCAGCTTAGACCGGTCCACAGATACGCAGTATTTT
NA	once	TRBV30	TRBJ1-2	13	CAWSQEVYYGYTF	TGTGCCTGGAGCCAGGAAGTCTACTATGGCTACACCTTC
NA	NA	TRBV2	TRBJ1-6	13	CASSNRANSPLHF	TGTGCCAGCAGTAACAGGGCCAATTCACCCCTCCACTTT
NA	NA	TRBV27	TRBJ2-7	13	CASSYGASYEQYF	TGTGCCAGCAGTTACGGAGCCTCCTACGAGCAGTACTTC
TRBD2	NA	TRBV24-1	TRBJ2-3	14	CATSGSGRGDTQYF	TGTGCCACCAGTGGAAGCGGGAGGGGTGATACGCAGTATTTT
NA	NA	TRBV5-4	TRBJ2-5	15	CASSKGSSSQETQYF	TGTGCCAGCAGCAAAGGGAGTTCTAGCCAAGAGACCCAGTACTTC
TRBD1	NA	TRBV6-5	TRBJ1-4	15	CASSYLGTGGRKLFF	TGTGCCAGCAGTTACCTCGGGACAGGGGGGAGGAAACTGTTTTTT
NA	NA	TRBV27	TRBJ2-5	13	CASSLGQQETQYF	TGTGCCAGCAGTTTGGGGCAACAAGAGACCCAGTACTTC
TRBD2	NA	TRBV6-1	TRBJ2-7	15	CASSESLAGNYEQYF	TGTGCCAGCAGTGAAAGTCTAGCGGGTAACTACGAGCAGTACTTC
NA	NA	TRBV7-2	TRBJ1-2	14	CASSLSGPNYGYTF	TGTGCCAGCAGCTTATCAGGGCCTAACTATGGCTACACCTTC
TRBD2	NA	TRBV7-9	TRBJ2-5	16	CASSLGRPSGGETQYF	TGTGCCAGCAGCTTAGGTCGGCCTAGCGGTGGAGAGACCCAGTACTTC
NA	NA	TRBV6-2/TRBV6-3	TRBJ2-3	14	CASSLGASTDTQYF	TGTGCCAGCAGCCTGGGGGCTAGCACAGATACGCAGTATTTT
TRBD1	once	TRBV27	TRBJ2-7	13	CASGQVGEYEQYF	TGTGCCAGTGGACAGGTGGGTGAGTACGAGCAGTACTTC
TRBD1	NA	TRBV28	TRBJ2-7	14	CASRVYTGGYEQYF	TGTGCCAGCAGGGTGTATACAGGGGGCTACGAGCAGTACTTC
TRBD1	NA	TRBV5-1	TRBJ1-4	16	CASSLGVDRGFEKLFF	TGCGCCAGCAGCTTGGGGGTTGACAGGGGGTTTGAAAAACTGTTTTTT
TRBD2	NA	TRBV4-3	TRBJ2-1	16	CASSQYRLAGEDEQFF	TGCGCCAGCAGCCAATATAGACTAGCGGGAGAGGATGAGCAGTTCTTC